These 5 T cell receptor beta chains originate from one sample sequenced in a study of long-term antiretroviral therapy in people with HIV. The run of the v3.0 immunoSEQ assay was at survey level. The protocol was immunoSEQ multiplex PCR, while the TCRdb copy is restricted to in-frame clones and leaves out a portion. In the table there are under 25,000 clones, 85% of which are singletons. The sample here was unsorted PBMCs, taken 1.6 years after starting antiretroviral therapy. These receptors all come from a middle-aged man with HIV.

The gene calls are TRBV7-9 and TRBJ1-4; D not certain. Germline CDR1 is SEHNR and CDR2 is FQNEAQ (reference sequence). With 5 bases removed from V and 5 bases from J, the gap between germline ends came to 12 bases. The CDR3 covers 14 residues. DNA for the CDR3: TGTGCCAGCAGCCCCGACGGGAAGAATGAAAAACTGTTTTTT. This translates into CASSPDGKNEKLFF. The full variable domain, in which reference TRBV7-9 and TRBJ1-4 provide the parts outside the CDR3, is DTGVSQNPRHKITKRGQNVTFRCDPISEHNRLYWYRQTLGQGPEFLTYFQNEAQLEKSRLLSDRFSAERPKGSFSTLEIQRTEQGDSAMYLCASSPDGKNEKLFFGSGTQLSVL.

In this sample, this clone is large. The gene calls are TRBV6-5 and TRBJ2-7, with a possible D match to TRBD1 (5 bases). There are 14 residues in the CDR3. Looked up from germline, CDR1 is MNHEY and CDR2 is SVGAGI. V was cut by 2 bases and J by 0 bases, with 8 bases left in between. The CDR3 coding sequence is TGTGCCAGCAGTTACGGGGCCTACTCCTACGAGCAGTACTTC. Encoded protein: CASSYGAYSYEQYF.

V and J are TRBV14 and TRBJ1-1; D is undetermined. Trimming shortened V by 1 base and J by 1 base, and 7 bases separated the two germline ends. The V gene's germline CDR1 is SGHDN and CDR2 FVKESK. The CDR3 loop spans 14 amino acids. CDR3 residues: CASSQVRGNTEAFF. The CDR3, as DNA: TGTGCCAGCAGCCAAGTCCGGGGGAACACTGAAGCTTTCTTT.

This clone turned up a few times. V usage is TRBV2 and J usage is TRBJ1-2; D uncertain. Germline CDR1 SNHLY, CDR2 FYNNEI. The CDR3 totals 15 residues. Trimming pared 3 bases from V and 0 bases from J, leaving 11 bases between. CDR3 in DNA: TGTGCCAGCAGTGACGGTTCAAAAGCTAACTATGGCTACACCTTC. Protein product: CASSDGSKANYGYTF.

The V call is TRBV5-6, the J call TRBJ2-7, with D maybe TRBD1 (6 bases). V shed 5 bases and J shed 5 bases, with 20 bases lying between them. The CDR3 sequence is 15 residues long. The V gene's germline CDR1 is SGHDT and CDR2 YYEEEE. CDR3 DNA: TGTGCCAGCAGGTTGAGCGATGGCAGGGGCCACGAGCAGTACTTC. The encoded protein is CASRLSDGRGHEQYF.